This T cell receptor (beta chain) originates from a study of blood T cell repertoires in COVID-19. Using immunoSEQ multiplex PCR, the repertoire was profiled, and TCRdb retains in-frame clones only, with some absent. The sample lists about 130,000 clones, 70% to 85% seen once, with 7% to 10% in the top ten. The ends lost 3 bases at V and 2 bases at J; junction bases unmatched: 5. Germline CDR1 and CDR2: LNHDA and SQIVND (reference sequence). The CDR3 runs 16 residues. Those enrolled, adults aged about 18 to 89 years, came from around 25 US areas. Sequences were obtained from PBMCs or T cells enriched from blood (not recorded which). The chain couples TRBV19 to TRBJ2-1; TRBD2 agrees at 9 bases. The TCR comes from a man aged 45-65 years who had recovered from COVID-19. In DNA, the CDR3 is TGTGCCAGTAGTATTGGCGGGACTAGCCCCTACAATGAGCAGTTCTTC. It is translated as CASSIGGTSPYNEQFF.